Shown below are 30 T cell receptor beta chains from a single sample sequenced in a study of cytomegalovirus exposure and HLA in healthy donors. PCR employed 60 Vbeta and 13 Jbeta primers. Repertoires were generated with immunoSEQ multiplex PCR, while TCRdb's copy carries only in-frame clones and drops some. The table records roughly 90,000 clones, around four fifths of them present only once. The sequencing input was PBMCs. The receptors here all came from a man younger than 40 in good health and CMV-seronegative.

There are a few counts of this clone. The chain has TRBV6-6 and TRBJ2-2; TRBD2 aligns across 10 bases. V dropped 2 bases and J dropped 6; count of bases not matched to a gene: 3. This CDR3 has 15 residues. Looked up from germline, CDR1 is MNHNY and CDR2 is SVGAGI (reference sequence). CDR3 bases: TGTGCCAGCAGTTACGGACTAGCGGTGTCCGGGGAGCTGTTTTTT. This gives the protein CASSYGLAVSGELFF.

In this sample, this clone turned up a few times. CDR3 residues: CASTPGEGPNTIYF. For the CDR3, the DNA is TGCGCCAGCACCCCCGGCGAGGGTCCAAACACCATATATTTT. The gene calls are TRBV5-1 and TRBJ1-3, with D uncertain. The CDR3 extends over 14 amino acids. V lost 6 bases, J lost 6 bases, and 16 bases lay in between. Germline loops: CDR1 SGHRS, CDR2 YFSETQ.

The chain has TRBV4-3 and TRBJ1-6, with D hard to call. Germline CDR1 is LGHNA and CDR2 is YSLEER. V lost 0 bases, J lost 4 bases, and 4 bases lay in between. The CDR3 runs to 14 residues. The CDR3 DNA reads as TGCGCCAGCAGCCAAGATCGTTATAATTCACCCCTCCACTTT. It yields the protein CASSQDRYNSPLHF.

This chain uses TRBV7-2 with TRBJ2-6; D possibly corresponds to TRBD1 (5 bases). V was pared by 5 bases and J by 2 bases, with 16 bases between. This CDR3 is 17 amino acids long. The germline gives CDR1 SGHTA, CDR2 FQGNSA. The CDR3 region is CASSRQHSSAGANVLTF. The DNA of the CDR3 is TGTGCCAGCAGCCGACAGCACAGCTCAGCTGGGGCCAACGTCCTGACTTTC.

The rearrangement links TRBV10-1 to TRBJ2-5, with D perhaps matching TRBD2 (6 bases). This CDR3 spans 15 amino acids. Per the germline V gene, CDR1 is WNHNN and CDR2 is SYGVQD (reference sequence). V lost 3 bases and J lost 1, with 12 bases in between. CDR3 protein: CASSDGGASQETQYF. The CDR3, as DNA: TGCGCCAGCAGTGACGGCGGGGCGTCCCAAGAGACCCAGTACTTC.

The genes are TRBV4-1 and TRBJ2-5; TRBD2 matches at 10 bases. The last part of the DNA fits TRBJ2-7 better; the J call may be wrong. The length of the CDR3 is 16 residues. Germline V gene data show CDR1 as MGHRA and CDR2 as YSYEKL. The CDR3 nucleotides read TGCGCCAGCAGCCACCCCGGGACTAGCGAAGATTACGAGCAGTACTTC. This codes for CASSHPGTSEDYEQYF.

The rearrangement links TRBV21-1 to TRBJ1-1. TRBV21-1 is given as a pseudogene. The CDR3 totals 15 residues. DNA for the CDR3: TGTGCCAGCAGCAAAGGGCGGGGAAAGAACACTGAAGCTTTCTTT. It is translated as CASSKGRGKNTEAFF.

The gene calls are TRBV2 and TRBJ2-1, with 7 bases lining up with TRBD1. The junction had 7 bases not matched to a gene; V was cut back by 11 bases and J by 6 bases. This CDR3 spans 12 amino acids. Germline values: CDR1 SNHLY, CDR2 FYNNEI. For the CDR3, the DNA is TGTGCCTGTACCGGGACAGCCAATGAGCAGTTCTTC. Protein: CACTGTANEQFF.

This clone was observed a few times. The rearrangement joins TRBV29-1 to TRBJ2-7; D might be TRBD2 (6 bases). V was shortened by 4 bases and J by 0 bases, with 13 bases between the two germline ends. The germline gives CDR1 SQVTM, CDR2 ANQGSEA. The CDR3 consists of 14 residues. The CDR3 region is CSVAGDQSSYEQYF. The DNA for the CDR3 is TGCAGCGTTGCGGGGGACCAGAGCTCCTACGAGCAGTACTTC.

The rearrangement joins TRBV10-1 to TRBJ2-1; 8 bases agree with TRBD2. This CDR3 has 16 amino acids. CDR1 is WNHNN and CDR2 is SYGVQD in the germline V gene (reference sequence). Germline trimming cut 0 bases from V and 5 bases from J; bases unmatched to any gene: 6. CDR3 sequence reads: CASSESVAGMHNEQFF. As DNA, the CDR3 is TGCGCCAGCAGTGAGTCGGTAGCGGGGATGCACAATGAGCAGTTCTTC.

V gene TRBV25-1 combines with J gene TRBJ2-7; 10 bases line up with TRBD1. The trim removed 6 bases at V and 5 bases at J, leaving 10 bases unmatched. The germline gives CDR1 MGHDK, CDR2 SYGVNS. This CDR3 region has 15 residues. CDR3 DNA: TGTGCCAGCAGGAACTCCGGGACAGGGGCCCACGAGCAGTACTTC. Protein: CASRNSGTGAHEQYF.

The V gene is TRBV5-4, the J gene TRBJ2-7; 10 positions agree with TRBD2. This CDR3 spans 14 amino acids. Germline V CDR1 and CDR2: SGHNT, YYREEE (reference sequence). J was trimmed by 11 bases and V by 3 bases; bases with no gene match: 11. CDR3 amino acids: CASSSGTSEAPEYF. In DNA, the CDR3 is TGTGCCAGCAGCTCCGGGACTAGCGAAGCACCGGAGTACTTC.

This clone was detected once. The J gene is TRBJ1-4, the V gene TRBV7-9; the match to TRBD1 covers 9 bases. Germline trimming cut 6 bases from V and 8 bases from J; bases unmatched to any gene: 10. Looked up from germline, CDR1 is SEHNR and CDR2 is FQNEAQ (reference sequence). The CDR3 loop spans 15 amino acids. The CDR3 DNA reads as TGTGCCAGCAGGGACTGGACAGGGGAAGAAGAAAAACTGTTTTTT. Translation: CASRDWTGEEEKLFF.

This CDR3 is CASSKLQGDVDVVKAYEQYF. The CDR3 coding sequence is TGTGCCAGCTCGAAACTCCAGGGGGACGTCGATGTGGTAAAGGCCTACGAGCAGTACTTC. The rearrangement uses TRBV18 and TRBJ2-7, with TRBD1 matching 7 bases. J lost 2 bases, V lost 6 bases, and 25 bases had no gene match. CDR1 is KGHSH and CDR2 is LQKENI in the germline V gene. The CDR3 has 20 amino acids.

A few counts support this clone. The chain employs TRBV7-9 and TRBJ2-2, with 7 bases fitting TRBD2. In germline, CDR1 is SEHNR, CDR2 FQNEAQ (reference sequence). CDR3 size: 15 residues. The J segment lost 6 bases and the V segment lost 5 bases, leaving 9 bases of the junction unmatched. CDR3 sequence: CASSHTSVRAGELFF. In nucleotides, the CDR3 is TGTGCCAGCAGCCATACTAGCGTGAGGGCCGGGGAGCTGTTTTTT.

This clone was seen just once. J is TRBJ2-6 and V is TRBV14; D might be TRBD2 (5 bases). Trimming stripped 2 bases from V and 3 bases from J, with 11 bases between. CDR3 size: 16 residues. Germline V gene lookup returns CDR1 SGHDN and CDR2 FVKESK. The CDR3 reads CASSQLDGGGANVLTF. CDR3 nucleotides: TGTGCCAGCAGCCAATTGGACGGAGGTGGGGCCAACGTCCTGACTTTC.

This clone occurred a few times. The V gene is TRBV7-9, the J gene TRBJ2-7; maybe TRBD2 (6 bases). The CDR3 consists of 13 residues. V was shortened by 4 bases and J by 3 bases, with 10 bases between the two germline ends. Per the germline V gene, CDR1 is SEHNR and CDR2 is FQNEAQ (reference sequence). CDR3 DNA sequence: TGTGCCAGCAGCTCGGGAGTCTACTACGAGCAGTACTTC. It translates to CASSSGVYYEQYF.

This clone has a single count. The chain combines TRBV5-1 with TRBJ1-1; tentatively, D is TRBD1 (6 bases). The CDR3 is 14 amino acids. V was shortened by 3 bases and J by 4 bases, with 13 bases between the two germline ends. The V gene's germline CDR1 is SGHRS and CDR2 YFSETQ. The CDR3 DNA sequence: TGCGCCAGCAGCTCCCAGGGGTCCAGCACTGAAGCTTTCTTT. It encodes CASSSQGSSTEAFF.

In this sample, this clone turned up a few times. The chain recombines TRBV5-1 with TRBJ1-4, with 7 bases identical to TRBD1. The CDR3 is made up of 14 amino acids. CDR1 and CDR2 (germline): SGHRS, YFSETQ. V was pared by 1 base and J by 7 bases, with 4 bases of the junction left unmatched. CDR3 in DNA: TGCGCCAGCAGCTTGAGGGGGCCGGGTGAAAAACTGTTTTTT. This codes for CASSLRGPGEKLFF.

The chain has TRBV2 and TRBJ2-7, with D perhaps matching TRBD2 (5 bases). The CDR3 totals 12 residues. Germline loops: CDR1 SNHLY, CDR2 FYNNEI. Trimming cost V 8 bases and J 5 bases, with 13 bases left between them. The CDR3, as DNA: TGTGCCAGCTCCCGAACGCGGGACGAGCAGTACTTC. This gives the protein CASSRTRDEQYF.

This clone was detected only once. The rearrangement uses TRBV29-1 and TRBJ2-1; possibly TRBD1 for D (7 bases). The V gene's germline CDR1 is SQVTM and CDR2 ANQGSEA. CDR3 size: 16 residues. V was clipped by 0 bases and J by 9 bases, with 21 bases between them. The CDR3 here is CSVEDLVRGAWGEQFF. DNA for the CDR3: TGCAGCGTTGAAGATCTGGTCAGGGGGGCTTGGGGTGAGCAGTTCTTC.

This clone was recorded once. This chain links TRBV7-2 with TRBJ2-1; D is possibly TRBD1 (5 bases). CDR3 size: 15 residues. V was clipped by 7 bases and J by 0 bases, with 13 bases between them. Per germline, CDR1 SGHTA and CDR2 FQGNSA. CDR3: CASMTTVSSYNEQFF. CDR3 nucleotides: TGTGCCAGCATGACGACAGTCAGCTCCTACAATGAGCAGTTCTTC.

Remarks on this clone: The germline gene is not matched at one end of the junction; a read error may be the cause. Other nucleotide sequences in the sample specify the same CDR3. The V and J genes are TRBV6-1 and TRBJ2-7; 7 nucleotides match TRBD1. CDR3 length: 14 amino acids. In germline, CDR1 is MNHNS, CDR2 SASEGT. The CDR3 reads CASSEGDSSYEQYF. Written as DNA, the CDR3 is TGTGCCAGCAGCGAAGGGGACAGCTCCTACGAGCAGTACTTC.

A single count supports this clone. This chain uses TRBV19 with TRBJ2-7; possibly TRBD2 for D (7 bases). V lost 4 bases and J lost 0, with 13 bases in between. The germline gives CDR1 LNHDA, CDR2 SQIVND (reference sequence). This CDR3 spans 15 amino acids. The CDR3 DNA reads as TGTGCCAGTAGTACGGGGGGCCTGAGCTCCTACGAGCAGTACTTC. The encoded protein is CASSTGGLSSYEQYF. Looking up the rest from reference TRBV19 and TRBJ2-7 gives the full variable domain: DGGITQSPKYLFRKEGQNVTLSCEQNLNHDAMYWYRQDPGQGLRLIYYSQIVNDFQKGDIAEGYSVSREKKESFPLTVTSAQKNPTAFYLCASSTGGLSSYEQYFGPGTRLTVT.

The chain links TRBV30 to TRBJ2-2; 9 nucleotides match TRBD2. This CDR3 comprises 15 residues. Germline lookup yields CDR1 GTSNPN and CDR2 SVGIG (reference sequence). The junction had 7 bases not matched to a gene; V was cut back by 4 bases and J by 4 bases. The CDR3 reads CAWKRSGRTTGELFF. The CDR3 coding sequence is TGTGCCTGGAAACGCAGCGGGAGGACCACCGGGGAGCTGTTTTTT.

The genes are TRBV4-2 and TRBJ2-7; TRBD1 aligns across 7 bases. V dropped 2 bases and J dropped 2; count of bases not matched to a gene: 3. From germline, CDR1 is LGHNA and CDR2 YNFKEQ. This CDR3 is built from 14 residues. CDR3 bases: TGTGCCAGCAGCCAACCTGGGACAGCCTACGAGCAGTACTTC. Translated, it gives CASSQPGTAYEQYF.

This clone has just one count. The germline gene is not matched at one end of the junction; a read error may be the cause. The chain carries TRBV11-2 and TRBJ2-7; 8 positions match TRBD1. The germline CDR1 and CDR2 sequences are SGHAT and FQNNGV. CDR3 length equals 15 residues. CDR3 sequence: CASRLRGTGPYGQYF. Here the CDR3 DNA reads TGTGCCAGCAGGCTCCGCGGGACAGGCCCCTACGGGCAGTACTTC.

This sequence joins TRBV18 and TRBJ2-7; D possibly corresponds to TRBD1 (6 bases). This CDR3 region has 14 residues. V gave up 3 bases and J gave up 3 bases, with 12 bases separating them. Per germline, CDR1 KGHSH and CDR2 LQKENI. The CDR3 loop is CASSPTDRLYEQYF. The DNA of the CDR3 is TGTGCCAGCTCACCTACGGACAGACTCTACGAGCAGTACTTC.

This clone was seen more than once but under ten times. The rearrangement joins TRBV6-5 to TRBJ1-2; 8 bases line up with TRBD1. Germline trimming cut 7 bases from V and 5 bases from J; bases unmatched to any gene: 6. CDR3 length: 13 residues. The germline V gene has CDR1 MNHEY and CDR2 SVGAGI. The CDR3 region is CASTRDRGYGYTF. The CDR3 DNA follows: TGTGCCAGCACCAGAGACAGGGGTTATGGCTACACCTTC.

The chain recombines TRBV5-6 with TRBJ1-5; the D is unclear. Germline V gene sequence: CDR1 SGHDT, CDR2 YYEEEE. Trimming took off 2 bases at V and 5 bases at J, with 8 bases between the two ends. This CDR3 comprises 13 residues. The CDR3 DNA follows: TGTGCCAGCAGCTTCGGGGTCCATCAGCCCCAGCATTTT. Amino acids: CASSFGVHQPQHF. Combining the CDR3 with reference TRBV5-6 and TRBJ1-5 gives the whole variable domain DAGVTQSPTHLIKTRGQQVTLRCSPKSGHDTVSWYQQALGQGPQFIFQYYEEEERQRGNFPDRFSGHQFPNYSSELNVNALLLGDSALYLCASSFGVHQPQHFGDGTRLSIL.